Below, 32 T cell receptor beta chains from the same sample are listed, as sequenced in a study of early T cells in non-severe SARS-CoV-2 infection. TCRdb reprocessed the 5' RACE reads with MiXCR, giving one entry per CDR3 protein. In the table there are roughly 63,000 distinct CDR3 sequences, around 12% of which are singletons. The specimen comprised whole blood, sampled at baseline. The origin of the receptors is an adult who was a healthcare worker with PCR-confirmed SARS-CoV-2 infection or an uninfected control (not recorded which). The donor label of this sample is uncertain.

The chain combines TRBV7-7 with TRBJ2-2, with TRBD1 matching 11 bases. V lost 5 bases, J lost 7 bases, and 9 bases stayed unmatched. The CDR3 consists of 16 residues. Per germline, CDR1 SSHAT and CDR2 FNYEAQ (reference sequence). The CDR3 sequence is CASSRTSGTGGGELFF. In nucleotides, the CDR3 is TGTGCCAGCAGCCGAACGAGCGGGACAGGGGGCGGGGAGCTGTTTTTT.

J is TRBJ2-4 and V is TRBV12-5, with TRBD1 as a possible D gene (5 bases). The V and J ends lost 3 bases and 0 bases respectively, with 6 bases between them. Germline CDR1 LGHNT, CDR2 FRNRAP. There are 14 residues in the CDR3. CDR3 DNA sequence: TGTGCTAGTGGTTTAGGGGAAGCCAAAAACATTCAGTACTTC. Its translation is CASGLGEAKNIQYF.

The genes are TRBV20-1 and TRBJ1-1; D is possibly TRBD1 (6 bases). From germline, CDR1 is DFQATT and CDR2 SNEGSKA (reference sequence). V was cut by 5 bases and J by 6 bases, with 13 bases left in between. The CDR3 has 12 residues. Here the CDR3 reads CSARGGDAEAFF. CDR3 nucleotides: TGCAGTGCTCGTGGGGGCGACGCTGAAGCTTTCTTT.

In its sample, this clonotype was seen a few times. This chain connects TRBV2 to TRBJ1-4; TRBD1 matches 9 bases. V shed 6 bases, J shed 7 bases, and the junction held 6 bases outside the gene matches. Germline loops: CDR1 SNHLY, CDR2 FYNNEI. This CDR3 is built from 14 residues. In nucleotides, the CDR3 is TGTGCCAGCAGAACAGGGGGCGGGGGTGAAAAACTGTTTTTT. Residues: CASRTGGGGEKLFF.

This chain joins TRBV11-2 and TRBJ1-1; D call uncertain. The germline gives CDR1 SGHAT, CDR2 FQNNGV. Trimming removed 4 bases at V and 5 bases at J, with 17 bases between. The CDR3 contains 15 residues. CDR3 DNA: TGTGCCAGCAGCTCTACGCCCACTGGAACAACTGAAGCTTTCTTT. It specifies CASSSTPTGTTEAFF.

This chain links TRBV6-5 with TRBJ2-6; perhaps TRBD1 as D (5 bases). The CDR3 consists of 18 residues. V was clipped by 4 bases and J by 0 bases, with 16 bases between them. CDR1 and CDR2 from the germline V gene are MNHEY and SVGAGI. Written as DNA, the CDR3 is TGTGCCAGCAGTTCTTTATGGGGCTCTAACTCTGGGGCCAACGTCCTGACTTTC. Its translation: CASSSLWGSNSGANVLTF.

J is TRBJ2-5 and V is TRBV14, with D hard to call. Germline V gene lookup returns CDR1 SGHDN and CDR2 FVKESK. The CDR3 spans 15 residues. V was cut by 1 base and J by 7 bases, with 16 bases left in between. CDR3 nucleotide sequence: TGTGCCAGCAGCCAAGGTGGGGTCCCGAGTTGGACCCAGTACTTC. This sequence encodes CASSQGGVPSWTQYF.

In this sample, this clonotype turned up a few times. The chain employs TRBV4-1 and TRBJ1-1, with D unclear. V shed 3 bases and J shed 1 base, with 12 bases lying between them. CDR1 and CDR2 (germline): MGHRA, YSYEKL. The CDR3 loop spans 15 amino acids. The CDR3 loop is CASSHPSQTNTEAFF. For the CDR3, the DNA is TGCGCCAGCAGCCATCCATCACAAACGAACACTGAAGCTTTCTTT.

The sample holds many counts of this clonotype. The V gene is TRBV12-3 or TRBV12-4, the J gene TRBJ2-3; 8 bases are a match to TRBD2. The CDR3 length is 15 residues. Trimming took 3 bases from V and 4 from J; bases not matched to a gene: 6. CDR3 sequence (DNA): TGTGCCAGCAGTTTCCTGCGGGGGGTGGCAGATACGCAGTATTTT. Translation gives CASSFLRGVADTQYF.

This chain links TRBV10-2 with TRBJ2-7, with D maybe TRBD2 (6 bases). The CDR3 length is 16 residues. In germline, CDR1 is WSHSY, CDR2 SAAADI. The V end was cut by 2 bases, the J end by 5 bases, with 19 bases between. The CDR3 spells CASSEGSRARRDEQYV. The CDR3 coding sequence is TGCGCCAGCAGTGAGGGGTCGAGGGCGCGGAGGGACGAGCAGTACGTC.

V and J are TRBV28 and TRBJ1-1, with D unresolved. Looked up from germline, CDR1 is MDHEN and CDR2 is SYDVKM. The CDR3 runs to 11 residues. Trimming removed 6 bases at V and 7 bases at J, with 9 bases between. In nucleotides, the CDR3 is TGTGCCAGCAGGGTCAAGAATGAAGCTTTCTTT. Amino acids: CASRVKNEAFF.

This clonotype came up many times. The rearrangement joins TRBV19 to TRBJ2-5, with 9 bases identical to TRBD2. The germline gives CDR1 LNHDA, CDR2 SQIVND (reference sequence). Trimming removed 3 bases from V and 4 bases from J; junction bases left unmatched: 3. This CDR3 contains 14 residues. In DNA, the CDR3 is TGTGCCAGTAGTATGGGACTAGCTAGAGAGACCCAGTACTTC. It yields the protein CASSMGLARETQYF. Filled out from reference TRBV19 and TRBJ2-5, the complete variable domain reads DGGITQSPKYLFRKEGQNVTLSCEQNLNHDAMYWYRQDPGQGLRLIYYSQIVNDFQKGDIAEGYSVSREKKESFPLTVTSAQKNPTAFYLCASSMGLARETQYFGPGTRLLVL.

This chain uses TRBV5-1 with TRBJ2-3, with 9 bases lining up with TRBD1. Germline V gene lookup returns CDR1 SGHRS and CDR2 YFSETQ. The V and J ends lost 5 bases and 6 bases, in that order; junction bases with no gene match: 10. The CDR3 consists of 15 residues. The CDR3 here is CASSLKTGGWDTQYF. CDR3 in DNA: TGCGCCAGCAGTCTAAAGACAGGGGGATGGGATACGCAGTATTTT.

This clonotype occurred a few times. The V call is TRBV21-1, the J call TRBJ1-1; TRBD1 is taken as the D call from the table, unchecked against the DNA. TRBV21-1 is a pseudogene. This CDR3 region has 14 residues. This CDR3 reads CASSRPGTGFEAFF. The CDR3 nucleotides read TGTGCCAGCAGCAGACCCGGGACAGGGTTTGAAGCTTTCTTT.

V and J are TRBV2 and TRBJ1-4, with D possibly TRBD1 on 6 matching bases. V shed 8 bases and J shed 5 bases, with 15 bases lying between them. Germline lookup yields CDR1 SNHLY and CDR2 FYNNEI. This CDR3 comprises 14 residues. CDR3: CASVSDSTNEKLFF. CDR3 in DNA: TGTGCCAGCGTCTCGGACAGTACCAATGAAAAACTGTTTTTT.

This clonotype was recorded a few times. V is TRBV25-1 and J is TRBJ1-3; tentative D call: TRBD1 (5 bases). CDR3 size: 14 residues. V was trimmed by 8 bases and J by 0 bases, leaving 11 bases between them. Germline CDR1 MGHDK, CDR2 SYGVNS. CDR3 DNA sequence: TGTGCCAGCGACGGGGGATACTCTGGAAACACCATATATTTT. This codes for CASDGGYSGNTIYF.

In this sample, this clonotype turned up a few times. The chain links TRBV29-1 to TRBJ2-5; 8 bases map to TRBD2. The ends lost 4 bases at V and 5 bases at J; junction bases unmatched: 6. The CDR3 loop spans 13 amino acids. The V gene's germline CDR1 is SQVTM and CDR2 ANQGSEA. Here the CDR3 reads CSVVLAGTETQYF. CDR3 DNA sequence: TGCAGCGTTGTTCTAGCGGGTACGGAGACCCAGTACTTC.

Many counts were recorded for this clonotype. The chain recombines TRBV20-1 with TRBJ1-3, with D maybe TRBD1 (6 bases). CDR1 and CDR2 from the germline V gene are DFQATT and SNEGSKA (reference sequence). The V and J ends lost 3 bases and 1 base respectively, with 13 bases between them. The CDR3 runs 15 residues. The DNA for the CDR3 is TGCAGTGCTAGGATAATGGGGGCATCTGGAAACACCATATATTTT. Protein: CSARIMGASGNTIYF.

The chain links TRBV5-6 to TRBJ1-6; possibly TRBD1 for D (5 bases). V was trimmed by 4 bases and J by 7 bases, leaving 9 bases between them. Germline CDR1 SGHDT, CDR2 YYEEEE. CDR3 size: 13 residues. The CDR3: CASSQGRNSPLHF. The CDR3 DNA sequence: TGTGCCAGCAGCCAGGGACGAAATTCACCCCTCCACTTT.

This sequence joins TRBV10-3 and TRBJ2-3; D remains ambiguous. V shed 9 bases and J shed 2 bases, with 12 bases lying between them. The CDR3 consists of 13 residues. The germline V gene has CDR1 ENHRY and CDR2 SYGVKD. Written as DNA, the CDR3 is TGTGCCATTAAATCTGGATTCACAGATACGCAGTATTTT. Translation: CAIKSGFTDTQYF.

The gene calls are TRBV7-2 and TRBJ2-2; D remains ambiguous. CDR1 and CDR2 from the germline V gene are SGHTA and FQGNSA. V lost 7 bases and J lost 0, with 9 bases in between. CDR3 length equals 14 residues. CDR3 bases: TGTGCCAGCACCGCCGGTGCGAACACCGGGGAGCTGTTTTTT. Its protein is CASTAGANTGELFF.

The chain recombines TRBV5-1 with TRBJ1-2; D uncertain. The germline V gene has CDR1 SGHRS and CDR2 YFSETQ. V dropped 3 bases and J dropped 2 bases, with 8 bases sitting between them. This CDR3 has 13 residues. CDR3 loop: CASSSQANYGYTF. CDR3 sequence (DNA): TGCGCCAGCAGCTCTCAGGCGAACTATGGCTACACCTTC.

The chain recombines TRBV15 with TRBJ1-1; TRBD1 might be the D (5 bases). This CDR3 spans 16 amino acids. The germline V gene encodes CDR1 LNHNV and CDR2 YYDKDF (reference sequence). V gave up 3 bases and J gave up 3 bases, with 17 bases separating them. The CDR3 spells CATSRYQGAGYTEAFF. Written as DNA, the CDR3 is TGTGCCACCAGCAGGTACCAGGGCGCTGGGTACACTGAAGCTTTCTTT. The full variable domain, in which reference TRBV15 and TRBJ1-1 provide the parts outside the CDR3, is DAMVIQNPRYQVTQFGKPVTLSCSQTLNHNVMYWYQQKSSQAPKLLFHYYDKDFNNEADTPDNFQSRRPNTSFCFLDIRSPGLGDTAMYLCATSRYQGAGYTEAFFGQGTRLTVV.

This clonotype was seen a few times. The V and J genes are TRBV5-1 and TRBJ1-1; D not certain. Germline V CDR1 and CDR2: SGHRS, YFSETQ. This CDR3 is built from 13 residues. V shed 0 bases and J shed 0 bases, with 3 bases lying between them. CDR3 DNA sequence: TGCGCCAGCAGCTTGGTTATGAACACTGAAGCTTTCTTT. Encoded protein: CASSLVMNTEAFF.

This clonotype was counted a few times. V gene TRBV14 combines with J gene TRBJ1-4; tentative D call: TRBD1 (5 bases). Germline CDR1 is SGHDN and CDR2 is FVKESK. The CDR3 is 15 residues long. V dropped 1 base and J dropped 7 bases, with 13 bases sitting between them. The CDR3 region is CASSQGFTGAEKLFF. Written as DNA, the CDR3 is TGTGCCAGCAGCCAAGGTTTCACCGGGGCTGAAAAACTGTTTTTT.

This clonotype was observed at least ten times. This chain links TRBV11-2 with TRBJ1-4, with TRBD1 identical over 10 bases. The CDR3 loop spans 15 amino acids. V shed 1 base, J shed 8 bases, and the junction held 4 bases outside the gene matches. Germline values: CDR1 SGHAT, CDR2 FQNNGV. The CDR3 region is CASSLGQGAEEKLFF. The CDR3 bases are TGTGCCAGCAGCTTAGGACAGGGGGCCGAAGAAAAACTGTTTTTT.

The genes are TRBV4-1 and TRBJ2-2, with no clear D. V gave up 6 bases and J gave up 5 bases, with 16 bases separating them. Germline V lookup: CDR1 MGHRA, CDR2 YSYEKL. This CDR3 has 15 amino acids. CDR3 coding DNA: TGCGCCAGCAGGGAGACCCGACTGAGGACCGGGGAGCTGTTTTTT. It specifies CASRETRLRTGELFF.

This clonotype has at least ten counts. The chain carries TRBV29-1 and TRBJ1-3, with TRBD1 identical over 8 bases. V trimming: 5 bases; J trimming: 3 bases; junction bases outside the gene matches: 6. CDR1 and CDR2 from the germline V gene are SQVTM and ANQGSEA. The CDR3 runs 14 residues. CDR3 sequence (DNA): TGCAGCGTTCTGACAGGGGACCATGGAAACACCATATATTTT. Translation gives CSVLTGDHGNTIYF.

This clonotype was found a few times. The DNA of the CDR3 is TGTGCCAGCAGTTACGTGTCGGGGAAGAGCTATGGCTACACCTTC. It encodes CASSYVSGKSYGYTF. V and J are TRBV6-5 and TRBJ1-2, with D uncertain. Germline CDR1 reads MNHEY; CDR2 reads SVGAGI. This CDR3 has 15 residues. The V end was cut by 2 bases, the J end by 4 bases, with 14 bases between.

This chain connects TRBV5-1 to TRBJ2-5, with a possible D match to TRBD2 (6 bases). Germline V gene sequence: CDR1 SGHRS, CDR2 YFSETQ. The CDR3 has 14 amino acids. The V end was cut by 4 bases, the J end by 3 bases, with 13 bases between. For the CDR3, the DNA is TGCGCCAGCAGCCCGGAGGGTACCAAAGAGACCCAGTACTTC. Protein product: CASSPEGTKETQYF.

This clonotype was seen a few times. J is TRBJ2-5 and V is TRBV7-2; 8 bases align to TRBD2. Trimming cost V 5 bases and J 4 bases; bases outside gene matches: 9. The CDR3 runs to 15 residues. Per the germline V gene, CDR1 is SGHTA and CDR2 is FQGNSA. The chain's CDR3 is CASSEKGLGLETQYF. The DNA of the CDR3 is TGTGCCAGCAGCGAAAAGGGACTAGGCTTAGAGACCCAGTACTTC.

This clonotype showed up many times. The chain has TRBV24-1 and TRBJ2-1; possibly TRBD1 for D (6 bases). V lost 8 bases and J lost 0, with 13 bases in between. This CDR3 spans 15 amino acids. Germline-derived CDR1 and CDR2 are KGHDR and SFDVKD. CDR3 protein: CATTNRARSYNEQFF. The CDR3 nucleotides are TGTGCCACCACAAACAGGGCGCGCTCCTACAATGAGCAGTTCTTC.